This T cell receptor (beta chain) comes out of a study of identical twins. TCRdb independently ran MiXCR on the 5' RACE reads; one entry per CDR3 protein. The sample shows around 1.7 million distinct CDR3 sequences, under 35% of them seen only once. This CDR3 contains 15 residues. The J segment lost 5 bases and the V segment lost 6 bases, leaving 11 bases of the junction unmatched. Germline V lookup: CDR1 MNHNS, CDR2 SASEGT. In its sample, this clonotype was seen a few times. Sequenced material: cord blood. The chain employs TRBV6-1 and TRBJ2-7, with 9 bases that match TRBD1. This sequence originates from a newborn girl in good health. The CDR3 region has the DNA TGTGCCAGCAGCCACAAACAGGGGGCCGCGAACGAGCAGTACTTC. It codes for CASSHKQGAANEQYF.